The 4 T cell receptor beta chains in this list originate from one sample, sequenced in a study of OX40 agonist ivuxolimab in advanced cancers. Preparation of the library involved the immunoSEQ multiplex PCR assay. In TCRdb, the immuneACCESS table is reduced to in-frame sequences with V and J assigned. These tables do not hold every clone; where another copy was compared, an unresolved V gene accounts for under half, and the others remain unexplained. This sample is represented by tens of thousands of clones; under 90% of them were singletons. The ten top clones hold over 5% of the sample. Material: CD4+ or CD8+ T cells sorted from blood, obtained in a trial of the OX40 agonist ivuxolimab. These receptors all come from an adult with an advanced solid tumor such as melanoma, head and neck, liver or kidney cancer.

In its sample, this clone was seen once. This chain links TRBV28 with TRBJ1-1; the D gene is possibly TRBD1 (6 bases). The CDR3 is 13 residues long. CDR1 and CDR2 from the germline V gene are MDHEN and SYDVKM. V gave up 7 bases and J gave up 5 bases, with 14 bases separating them. The CDR3 coding sequence is TGTGCCAGCAACGAGGGGGAAAGAACTGAAGCTTTCTTT. This codes for CASNEGERTEAFF.

The V call is TRBV19, the J call TRBJ1-5; D remains ambiguous. The CDR3 is 15 amino acids. In germline, CDR1 is LNHDA, CDR2 SQIVND (reference sequence). Trimming took off 1 base at V and 1 base at J, with 8 bases between the two ends. Here the CDR3 DNA reads TGTGCCAGTAGTATAGGGCAGGCGAGCAATCAGCCCCAGCATTTT. It yields the protein CASSIGQASNQPQHF.

The chain employs TRBV9 and TRBJ2-1; 7 bases agree with TRBD1. The germline V gene encodes CDR1 SGDLS and CDR2 YYNGEE. The V and J ends lost 8 bases and 7 bases, in that order; junction bases with no gene match: 9. CDR3 length: 13 amino acids. The CDR3 protein is CASTGVSGNEQFF. The CDR3 DNA follows: TGTGCCAGTACAGGGGTTTCGGGAAATGAGCAGTTCTTC.

The chain couples TRBV10-2 to TRBJ2-7, with a weak D call TRBD2 (6 bases). From germline, CDR1 is WSHSY and CDR2 SAAADI. V shed 8 bases and J shed 4 bases, with 9 bases lying between them. There are 11 residues in the CDR3. The CDR3 DNA reads TGCGCCAGCGGAGGAGGGTACGAGCAGTACTTC. Its protein product is CASGGGYEQYF.